One sample yielded the 7 T cell receptor beta chains listed below, sequenced in a study of T cells in Graves' hyperthyroidism and ophthalmopathy. TCR beta CDR3 regions were amplified from RNA. Using the HTBI primer set, a first-round RT-PCR was run on the TCR CDR3. TCRdb re-called the multiplex PCR reads through MiXCR, storing one row per CDR3 protein. Here the sample spans roughly 510,000 distinct CDR3 sequences, approximately 49% being singletons. The sequenced sample consisted of peripheral blood or thyroid tissue (not recorded which). The origin of the receptors is an adult woman with Graves' disease, either hyperthyroidism or ophthalmopathy (not recorded which).

Of note for this clonotype: This may stem from a read error, because a much larger clone lies one nucleotide away. This sequence joins TRBV27 and TRBJ1-6; no definite D call. This CDR3 spans 14 amino acids. Germline V gene lookup returns CDR1 MNHEY and CDR2 SMNVEV (reference sequence). The CDR3 DNA is TGTGCCAGCAGTTTATCATGGTCTAATTCACCCATCCACTTT. Residues: CASSLSWSNSPIHF.

The chain recombines TRBV2 with TRBJ1-5; 8 bases are shared with TRBD1. This CDR3 contains 15 residues. The trim removed 3 bases at V and 6 bases at J, leaving 7 bases unmatched. Germline V CDR1 and CDR2: SNHLY, FYNNEI. DNA for the CDR3: TGTGCCAGCAGTGATGGACAGGGCACGGGTCAGCCCCAGCATTTT. Its protein is CASSDGQGTGQPQHF.

The CDR3: CAISDKGQGSTEAFF. CDR3 in DNA: TGTGCCATCAGTGACAAGGGACAGGGATCCACTGAAGCTTTCTTT. The V and J genes are TRBV10-3 and TRBJ1-1, with TRBD1 matching over 9 bases. Germline V lookup: CDR1 ENHRY, CDR2 SYGVKD. V shed 3 bases and J 4 bases; nucleotides not matched to a gene: 6. This CDR3 is built from 15 residues.

In regard to this clonotype: One end of the junction fails to match germline, which may point to a read error. The genes are TRBV30 and TRBJ1-6, with D possibly TRBD1 on 6 matching bases. The CDR3 sequence is 15 residues long. CDR1 is GTSNPN and CDR2 is SVGIG in the germline V gene (reference sequence). DNA of the CDR3: TGTGCCTGGAGTGCCATAGGGGCAGGGGATTCACCCCGCCACTTT. Translated: CAWSAIGAGDSPRHF.

Only a few counts were recorded for this clonotype. The chain combines TRBV10-3 with TRBJ2-7, with D perhaps TRBD1 (5 bases). With 5 bases removed from V and 2 bases from J, the gap between germline ends came to 7 bases. Germline V lookup: CDR1 ENHRY, CDR2 SYGVKD. This CDR3 is 12 amino acids long. The CDR3 sequence: CAISQGAYEQYF. The CDR3 DNA reads TGTGCCATCAGTCAGGGCGCCTACGAGCAGTACTTC.

This clonotype showed up many times. The CDR3 coding sequence is TGTGCCACCAGCCCGGACGGCAGAGAACTGTTTTTT. Its translation is CATSPDGRELFF. This chain connects TRBV15 to TRBJ1-4, with D unclear. Trimming removed 5 bases at V and 12 bases at J, with 13 bases between. CDR1 and CDR2 from the germline V gene are LNHNV and YYDKDF (reference sequence). There are 12 residues in the CDR3.

This clonotype has a count of ten or more. V gene TRBV20-1 combines with J gene TRBJ2-7, with D maybe TRBD1 (5 bases). Germline V CDR1 and CDR2: DFQATT, SNEGSKA (reference sequence). The V end lost 1 base, the J end lost 6 bases, and 7 bases lay between the germline ends. The CDR3 covers 11 residues. DNA for the CDR3: TGCAGTGCTAGAGGGGGCCGCGAGCAGTACTTC. Translated: CSARGGREQYF.